The 17 T cell receptor beta chains below all came from one sample that was sequenced in a study of technical replicates of blood from four donors. Sequenced by immunoSEQ multiplex PCR; TCRdb stores in-frame clones only, minus some. Among some 57,000 clones listed, around 97% were seen once. Material: T cells isolated from PBMCs. These receptor sequences come from a human donor in good health.

In this sample, this clone turned up a few times. CDR3 protein: CASSPWDRLEAFF. CDR3 bases: TGTGCCAGCTCACCATGGGACAGGCTTGAAGCTTTCTTT. The chain couples TRBV18 to TRBJ1-1; 8 bases fit TRBD1. Trimming took 2 bases from V and 7 from J; bases not matched to a gene: 3. The CDR3 contains 13 residues. Looked up from germline, CDR1 is KGHSH and CDR2 is LQKENI.

This clone has only one observation. V gene TRBV11-2 combines with J gene TRBJ1-1; D unresolved. With 1 base removed from V and 6 bases from J, the gap between germline ends came to 12 bases. Germline CDR1 SGHAT, CDR2 FQNNGV. CDR3 length: 14 residues. CDR3 protein: CASSLVGSTSEAFF. The DNA of the CDR3 is TGTGCCAGCAGCTTAGTCGGGTCGACGTCTGAAGCTTTCTTT.

This clone was seen more than once but under ten times. V and J are TRBV10-1 and TRBJ2-7; TRBD1 matches 10 bases. Trimming took 1 base from V and 5 from J; bases not matched to a gene: 11. Germline CDR1 is WNHNN and CDR2 is SYGVQD (reference sequence). The CDR3 is made up of 17 amino acids. CDR3 amino acids: CASSEFTSGTGADEQYF. As DNA, the CDR3 is TGCGCCAGCAGTGAGTTCACCTCCGGGACAGGGGCTGACGAGCAGTACTTC.

The CDR3 DNA sequence: TGTGCCAGTAGTATATCGGGGGATCAGCCCCAGCATTTT. This gives the protein CASSISGDQPQHF. The rearrangement links TRBV19 to TRBJ1-5; possible D gene TRBD1, 5 bases. V dropped 2 bases and J dropped 5 bases, with 7 bases sitting between them. The CDR3 totals 13 residues. Germline V gene lookup returns CDR1 LNHDA and CDR2 SQIVND (reference sequence).

This clone is a singleton in its sample. The rearrangement links TRBV25-1 to TRBJ1-2; no clear D gene. There are 11 residues in the CDR3. Deletions cut 4 bases from V and 11 bases from J, with 11 bases between. Looked up from germline, CDR1 is MGHDK and CDR2 is SYGVNS. CDR3 coding DNA: TGTGCCAGCAGTGCTGGCCCTTGGTACACCTTC. The encoded protein is CASSAGPWYTF.

The chain's CDR3 is CASSSLADETDTQYF. CDR3 DNA sequence: TGCGCCAGCAGCTCATTAGCAGATGAAACAGATACGCAGTATTTT. The rearrangement joins TRBV5-1 to TRBJ2-3; no definite D call. V was shortened by 3 bases and J by 3 bases, with 14 bases between the two germline ends. The germline V gene encodes CDR1 SGHRS and CDR2 YFSETQ. CDR3 size: 15 residues.

The rearrangement joins TRBV27 to TRBJ2-2; 7 bases are a match to TRBD2. Trimming removed 4 bases from V and 6 bases from J; junction bases left unmatched: 5. This CDR3 spans 14 amino acids. Germline CDR1 reads MNHEY; CDR2 reads SMNVEV (reference sequence). In DNA form, the CDR3 reads TGTGCCAGCAGTTCGGAACTAGCGTCCGGGGAGCTGTTTTTT. It translates to CASSSELASGELFF.

As regards this clone: In the same sample, other DNA sequences code for this CDR3. This rearrangement joins TRBV5-1 to TRBJ2-5; 7 nucleotides agree with TRBD1. Germline lookup yields CDR1 SGHRS and CDR2 YFSETQ. J was trimmed by 2 bases and V by 0 bases; bases with no gene match: 1. The CDR3 extends over 14 amino acids. CDR3 protein: CASSLGTGQETQYF. The CDR3 bases are TGCGCCAGCAGCTTGGGGACAGGACAAGAGACCCAGTACTTC.

The chain combines TRBV30 with TRBJ2-4; the D is unclear. Trimming shortened V by 2 bases and J by 0 bases, and 11 bases separated the two germline ends. CDR1 GTSNPN and CDR2 SVGIG come from the germline V gene (reference sequence). The CDR3 is 15 amino acids. The CDR3 loop is CAWSQFFLAKNIQYF. CDR3 nucleotides: TGTGCCTGGAGTCAGTTTTTCCTAGCCAAAAACATTCAGTACTTC.

The chain employs TRBV9 and TRBJ1-3; D not certain. V shed 1 base and J shed 2 bases, with 7 bases lying between them. This CDR3 region has 14 residues. CDR1 and CDR2 from the germline V gene are SGDLS and YYNGEE. CDR3 sequence reads: CASSVNSPGNTIYF. The DNA for the CDR3 is TGTGCCAGCAGCGTAAATAGCCCTGGAAACACCATATATTTT.

The gene calls are TRBV7-9 and TRBJ2-1; 7 bases agree with TRBD1. Germline CDR1 and CDR2: SEHNR and FQNEAQ (reference sequence). This CDR3 region has 15 residues. The V gene end was trimmed by 3 bases and the J gene end by 4 bases; junction bases not matched to a gene: 6. As DNA, the CDR3 is TGTGCCAGCAGCTTTCACAGGGGTACGTACAATGAGCAGTTCTTC. This encodes CASSFHRGTYNEQFF.

The chain links TRBV11-2 to TRBJ2-4; weak D call: TRBD1 (5 bases). The germline CDR1 and CDR2 sequences are SGHAT and FQNNGV. This CDR3 has 16 amino acids. The V gene lost 4 bases and the J gene lost 0 bases, with 13 bases spanning the gap. The chain's CDR3 is CASSYAGILAKNIQYF. CDR3 sequence (DNA): TGTGCCAGCAGCTATGCAGGGATCCTAGCCAAAAACATTCAGTACTTC.

V gene TRBV7-8 combines with J gene TRBJ1-5; 7 bases are shared with TRBD1. The CDR3 runs 16 residues. Germline CDR1 and CDR2: SGHVS and FQNEAQ. Trimming cost V 5 bases and J 0 bases; bases outside gene matches: 7. The CDR3 coding sequence is TGTGCCAGCAGCCAATCACAGGGGACTAGCAATCAGCCCCAGCATTTT. This sequence encodes CASSQSQGTSNQPQHF.

The chain joins TRBV5-1 to TRBJ2-7; no clear D gene. Germline values: CDR1 SGHRS, CDR2 YFSETQ. V lost 1 base and J lost 7, with 24 bases in between. The length of the CDR3 is 17 residues. The CDR3 here is CASSLSVQRTLFGEQYF. CDR3 in DNA: TGCGCCAGCAGCTTGTCAGTCCAAAGAACACTATTTGGGGAGCAGTACTTC.

J is TRBJ2-7 and V is TRBV10-3; 10 bases are a match to TRBD1. V gave up 0 bases and J gave up 5 bases; unmatched junction bases: 7. Germline loops: CDR1 ENHRY, CDR2 SYGVKD. The CDR3 runs to 16 residues. In nucleotides, the CDR3 is TGTGCCATCAGTGAGTCCGTCGGACAGGGGGGGGACGAGCAGTACTTC. This gives the protein CAISESVGQGGDEQYF.

The rearrangement links TRBV5-1 to TRBJ2-7, with 8 bases that match TRBD1. V shed 1 base and J 2 bases; nucleotides not matched to a gene: 2. The CDR3 has 14 amino acids. CDR1 is SGHRS, CDR2 YFSETQ, per germline. The CDR3 protein is CASSLSDRAYEQYF. DNA for the CDR3: TGCGCCAGCAGCTTGTCGGACAGGGCCTACGAGCAGTACTTC.

V is TRBV6-6 and J is TRBJ2-3, with D tentatively TRBD2 (5 bases). CDR3 size: 14 residues. V lost 7 bases and J 0 bases, leaving 11 bases between the germline ends. The germline CDR1 and CDR2 sequences are MNHNY and SVGAGI (reference sequence). CDR3 bases: TGTGCCAGCATGGTTAGCGCTAGCACAGATACGCAGTATTTT. The encoded protein is CASMVSASTDTQYF.